Measured by frequency, the clone carrying this TCR beta chain is medium-sized. Its cognate antigen is unknown. The junction departs from the called germline gene at one end, perhaps through a read error. PCR employed 60 Vbeta and 13 Jbeta primers. Measured with immunoSEQ multiplex PCR; TCRdb has only the in-frame clones, and not every one. This sample carries 45,000 to 70,000 clones, with 11% going to the ten biggest clones. The CDR3 covers 13 residues. CDR1 and CDR2 (germline): KGHSH, LQKENI. The data belong to a study of cytomegalovirus exposure and HLA in healthy donors. Study observations and caveats: A previous analysis found most TCR beta V segments productive roughly 87% or roughly 30% of the time. High specificity and sensitivity for cytomegalovirus status were reported for the classifier.

Sequencing was done on a sample of PBMCs. The chain carries TRBV18 and TRBJ2-1, with 8 positions matching TRBD2. This sequence originates from a woman aged 45-65 years in good health and CMV-seropositive. The CDR3 loop is CASLPAGANEQFF. The CDR3 region has the DNA TGTGCCAGCTTACCAGCGGGGGCGAATGAGCAGTTCTTC.